This paragraph covers one TCR beta chain sequence. These data come from a study of blood T cell repertoires in COVID-19. At the level of the study: Spain, Italy and the United States supplied samples that represented acute and convalescent COVID-19. The cDNA or gDNA used as material had been derived from T cells, B-cell-depleted T cells, or PBMCs.

Per the original methods: Reference gene primer amplification yielded estimated nucleated cell counts. Using immunoSEQ multiplex PCR, the repertoire was profiled, and TCRdb retains in-frame clones only, with some absent. Clonal size and the V and J genes are those of that table, whereas D and trimming came from the DNA. Of under 250,000 clones detected, around nine tenths appear once; the ten largest clones hold around 1.5%. V lost 1 base and J lost 5, with 11 bases in between. Germline loops: CDR1 SGHTA, CDR2 FQGNSA. The CDR3 extends over 14 amino acids. Sequencing was done on a sample of peripheral blood. The TCR was taken from a woman aged 55-70 years who had recovered from COVID-19. This chain links TRBV7-2 with TRBJ1-1; no clear D. CDR3: CASSLGPGETEAFF. Written as DNA, the CDR3 is TGTGCCAGCAGCTTAGGTCCCGGAGAAACTGAAGCTTTCTTT.